Following are 14 T cell receptor beta chains from one sample sequenced in a study of T cell responses to AZD1222 COVID-19 vaccine. Profiled with immunoSEQ multiplex PCR; TCRdb holds only in-frame clones, not every one. The table has about 92,000 clones, about 88% seen once. Source: peripheral blood, taken on day 0 of AZD1222 vaccination. The receptors were sampled from an adult in good health.

This clone showed up just once. The V gene is TRBV7-3, the J gene TRBJ2-1; 8 nucleotides agree with TRBD2. J was trimmed by 2 bases and V by 2 bases; bases with no gene match: 2. The CDR3 has 15 amino acids. The germline gives CDR1 SGHTA, CDR2 FQGTGA. In DNA, the CDR3 is TGTGCCAGCAGCTTAGGGCGGGGGGCCTACAATGAGCAGTTCTTC. Translated, it gives CASSLGRGAYNEQFF.

The V and J genes are TRBV6-4 and TRBJ2-7, with 8 nucleotides matching TRBD2. V was clipped by 4 bases and J by 6 bases; unmatched bases: 17. The CDR3 totals 17 residues. Germline CDR1 is MRHNA and CDR2 is SNTAGT. The CDR3 nucleotides read TGTGCCAGCAGTGGTGGGCCCCTCCCGGGGGGGAAAGGCGAGCAGTACTTC. Residues: CASSGGPLPGGKGEQYF.

The rearrangement links TRBV9 to TRBJ1-6, with no clear D. V shed 0 bases and J shed 10 bases, with 8 bases lying between them. This CDR3 has 13 amino acids. CDR1 is SGDLS, CDR2 YYNGEE, per germline. The CDR3 sequence is CASSVELGSPLHF. The CDR3 DNA sequence: TGTGCCAGCAGCGTAGAATTGGGATCACCCCTCCACTTT.

This sequence joins TRBV28 and TRBJ2-2, with 7 bases identical to TRBD1. Germline assignment: CDR1 MDHEN and CDR2 SYDVKM. Trimming cost V 6 bases and J 3 bases; bases outside gene matches: 4. The CDR3 spans 14 residues. For the CDR3, the DNA is TGTGCCAGCAGAGGGGACAGATACACCGGGGAGCTGTTTTTT. It encodes CASRGDRYTGELFF.

This clone turned up a few times. This chain joins TRBV5-6 and TRBJ1-2; no definite D call. CDR3 size: 14 residues. Germline-derived CDR1 and CDR2 are SGHDT and YYEEEE. Trimming removed 0 bases at V and 0 bases at J, with 6 bases between. CDR3 sequence (DNA): TGTGCCAGCAGCTTGGGGGATGCTAACTATGGCTACACCTTC. Its protein is CASSLGDANYGYTF.

The chain carries TRBV3-1 (or the pseudogene TRBV3-2) and TRBJ2-5; D might be TRBD1 (5 bases). Per germline, CDR1 LGHDT and CDR2 YNNKEL (reference sequence). Trimming shortened V by 6 bases and J by 4 bases, and 9 bases separated the two germline ends. The CDR3 spans 12 residues. CDR3 sequence (DNA): TGTGCCAGCAGAGTGGGGCTAGAGACCCAGTACTTC. It translates to CASRVGLETQYF.

This CDR3 is CASSTDYEQYF. The CDR3 DNA is TGTGCCAGCAGTACTGACTACGAGCAGTACTTC. V usage is TRBV28 and J usage is TRBJ2-7; D is unclear. The CDR3 extends over 11 amino acids. V dropped 5 bases and J dropped 3 bases, with 5 bases sitting between them. CDR1 MDHEN and CDR2 SYDVKM come from the germline V gene.

This sequence joins TRBV5-1 and TRBJ2-1; no clear D. The CDR3 runs to 12 residues. Trimming took off 4 bases at V and 10 bases at J, with 12 bases between the two ends. Germline lookup yields CDR1 SGHRS and CDR2 YFSETQ. Here the CDR3 reads CASSATTAEQFF. The CDR3 DNA sequence: TGCGCCAGCAGCGCCACTACCGCAGAGCAGTTCTTC.

The rearrangement joins TRBV7-3 to TRBJ1-6, with D unclear. CDR1 and CDR2 from the germline V gene are SGHTA and FQGTGA. V was pared by 3 bases and J by 9 bases, with 9 bases between. The CDR3 runs 13 residues. In DNA form, the CDR3 reads TGTGCCAGCAGCTTGGGCGCGCGTTCACCCCTCCACTTT. Protein product: CASSLGARSPLHF.

Concerning this clone itself: The sample has other DNA sequences that encode this CDR3 too. The chain recombines TRBV9 with TRBJ1-1; D gene uncertain. The V and J ends lost 0 bases and 1 base respectively, with 4 bases between them. This CDR3 region has 13 residues. CDR1 and CDR2 from the germline V gene are SGDLS and YYNGEE. CDR3 DNA: TGTGCCAGCAGCGTAGAGACGAACACTGAAGCTTTCTTT. It codes for CASSVETNTEAFF.

The rearrangement links TRBV2 to TRBJ1-5; no clear D gene. The V and J ends lost 6 bases and 5 bases respectively, with 14 bases between them. The CDR3 consists of 14 residues. In germline, CDR1 is SNHLY, CDR2 FYNNEI. The CDR3 nucleotides read TGTGCCAGCAGCTCCCTCGGTCGGCATCAGCCCCAGCATTTT. Protein product: CASSSLGRHQPQHF.

Concerning this clone itself: The germline gene is not matched at one end of the junction; a read error may be the cause. The chain links TRBV18 to TRBJ1-1; D call uncertain. The CDR3 is 14 residues long. Germline CDR1 is KGHSH and CDR2 is LQKENI. CDR3 in amino acids: CASPPLGENTEAFF. The CDR3 bases are TGTGCCAGCCCACCGCTAGGAGAGAACACTGAAGCTTTCTTT.

The V gene is TRBV20-1, the J gene TRBJ2-7; D not resolved. This CDR3 comprises 11 residues. Trimming cost V 4 bases and J 3 bases, with 7 bases left between them. CDR1 and CDR2 (germline): DFQATT, SNEGSKA (reference sequence). The CDR3 spells CSATEYYEQYF. The DNA of the CDR3 is TGCAGTGCTACAGAGTACTACGAGCAGTACTTC.

The chain links TRBV2 to TRBJ2-1, with D maybe TRBD1 (6 bases). V was trimmed by 5 bases and J by 4 bases, leaving 12 bases between them. The CDR3 length is 14 residues. Germline V gives CDR1 SNHLY, CDR2 FYNNEI. The CDR3 reads CASSYLGQYNEQFF. CDR3 sequence (DNA): TGTGCCAGCAGTTACCTCGGACAGTACAATGAGCAGTTCTTC.